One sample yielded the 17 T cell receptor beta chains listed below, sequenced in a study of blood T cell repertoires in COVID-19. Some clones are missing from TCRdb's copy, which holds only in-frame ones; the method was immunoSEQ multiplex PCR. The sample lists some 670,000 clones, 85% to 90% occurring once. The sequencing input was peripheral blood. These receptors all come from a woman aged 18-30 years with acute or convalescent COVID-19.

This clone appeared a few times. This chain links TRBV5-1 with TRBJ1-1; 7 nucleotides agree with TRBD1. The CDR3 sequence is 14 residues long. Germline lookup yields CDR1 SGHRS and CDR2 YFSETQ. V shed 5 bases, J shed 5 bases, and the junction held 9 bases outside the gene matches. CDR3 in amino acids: CASRGLSGGTEAFF. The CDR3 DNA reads TGCGCCAGCAGAGGACTCTCAGGGGGAACTGAAGCTTTCTTT.

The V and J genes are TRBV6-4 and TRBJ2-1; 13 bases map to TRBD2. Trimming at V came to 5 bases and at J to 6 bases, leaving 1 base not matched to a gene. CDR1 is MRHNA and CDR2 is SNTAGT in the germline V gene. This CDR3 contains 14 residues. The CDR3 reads CASSTSGGANEQFF. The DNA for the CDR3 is TGTGCCAGCAGTACTAGCGGGGGGGCCAATGAGCAGTTCTTC.

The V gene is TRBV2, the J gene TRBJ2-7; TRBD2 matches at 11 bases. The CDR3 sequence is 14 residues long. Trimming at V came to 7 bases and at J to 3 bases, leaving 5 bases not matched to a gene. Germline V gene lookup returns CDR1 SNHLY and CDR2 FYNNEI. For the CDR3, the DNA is TGTGCCAGCAAAACTAGCGGGAGCCACTACGAGCAGTACTTC. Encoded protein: CASKTSGSHYEQYF.

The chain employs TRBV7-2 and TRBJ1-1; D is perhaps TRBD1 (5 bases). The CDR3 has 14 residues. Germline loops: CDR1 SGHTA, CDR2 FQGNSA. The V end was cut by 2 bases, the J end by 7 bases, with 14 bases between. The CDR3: CASSLRSETVEAFF. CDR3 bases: TGTGCCAGCAGCTTAAGATCGGAGACAGTTGAAGCTTTCTTT.

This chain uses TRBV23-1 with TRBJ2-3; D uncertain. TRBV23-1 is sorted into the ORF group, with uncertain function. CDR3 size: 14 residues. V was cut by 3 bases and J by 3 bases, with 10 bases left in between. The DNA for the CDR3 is TGCGCCAGCAGTCATCCAGATCCAACAGATACGCAGTATTTT. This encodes CASSHPDPTDTQYF.

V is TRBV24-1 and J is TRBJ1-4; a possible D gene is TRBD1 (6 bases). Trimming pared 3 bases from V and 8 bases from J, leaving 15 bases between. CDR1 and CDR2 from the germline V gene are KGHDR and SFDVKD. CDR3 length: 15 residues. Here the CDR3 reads CATSDADSDGEKLFF. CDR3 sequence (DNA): TGTGCCACCAGTGATGCGGACAGTGATGGGGAAAAACTGTTTTTT.

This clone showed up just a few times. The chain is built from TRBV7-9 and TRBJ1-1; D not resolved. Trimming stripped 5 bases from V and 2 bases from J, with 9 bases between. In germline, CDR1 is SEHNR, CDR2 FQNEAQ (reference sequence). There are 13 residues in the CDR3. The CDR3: CASSPPVNTEAFF. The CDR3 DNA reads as TGTGCCAGCAGCCCCCCCGTAAACACTGAAGCTTTCTTT.

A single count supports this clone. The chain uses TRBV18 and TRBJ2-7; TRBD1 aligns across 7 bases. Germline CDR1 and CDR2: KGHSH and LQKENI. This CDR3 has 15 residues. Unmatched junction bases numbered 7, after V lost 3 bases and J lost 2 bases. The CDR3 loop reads CASSPPDRLPYEQYF. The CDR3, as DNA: TGTGCCAGCTCACCCCCGGACAGGCTCCCCTACGAGCAGTACTTC.

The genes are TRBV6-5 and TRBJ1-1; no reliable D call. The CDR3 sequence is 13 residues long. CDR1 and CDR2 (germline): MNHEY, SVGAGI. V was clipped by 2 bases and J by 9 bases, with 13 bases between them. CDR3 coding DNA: TGTGCCAGCAGTTACGAGAAGGAGATGAAAGCTTTCTTT. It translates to CASSYEKEMKAFF.

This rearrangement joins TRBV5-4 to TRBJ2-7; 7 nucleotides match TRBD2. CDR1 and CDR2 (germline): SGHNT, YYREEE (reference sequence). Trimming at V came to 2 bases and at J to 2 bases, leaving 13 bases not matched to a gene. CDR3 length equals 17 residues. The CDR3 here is CASSFRTGTKRTYEQYF. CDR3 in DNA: TGTGCCAGCAGCTTTCGGACCGGGACTAAAAGGACCTACGAGCAGTACTTC.

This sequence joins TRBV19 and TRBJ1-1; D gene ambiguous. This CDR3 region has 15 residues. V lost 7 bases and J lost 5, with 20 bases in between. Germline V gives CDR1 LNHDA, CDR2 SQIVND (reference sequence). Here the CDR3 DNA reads TGTGCCAGTACTCCATTCGCCCGCCGAGGGACTGAAGCTTTCTTT. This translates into CASTPFARRGTEAFF.

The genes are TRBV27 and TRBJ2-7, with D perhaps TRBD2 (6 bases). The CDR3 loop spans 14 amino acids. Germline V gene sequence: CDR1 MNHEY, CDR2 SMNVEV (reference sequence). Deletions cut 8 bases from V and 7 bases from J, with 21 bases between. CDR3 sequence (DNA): TGTGCCAGCCGCACCGTGGGGACTTCCTCGGAGCAGTACTTC. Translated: CASRTVGTSSEQYF.

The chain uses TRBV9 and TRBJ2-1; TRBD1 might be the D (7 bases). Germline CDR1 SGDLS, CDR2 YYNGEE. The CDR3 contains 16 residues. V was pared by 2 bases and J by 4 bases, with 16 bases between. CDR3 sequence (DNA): TGTGCCAGCAGCGTGGGGGGCGGGACAGCTTACAATGAGCAGTTCTTC. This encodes CASSVGGGTAYNEQFF.

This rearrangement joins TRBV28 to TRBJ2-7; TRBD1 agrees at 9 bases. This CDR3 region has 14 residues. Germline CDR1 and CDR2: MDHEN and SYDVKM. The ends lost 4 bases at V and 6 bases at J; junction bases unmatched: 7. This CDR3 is CASSYGDRVREQYF. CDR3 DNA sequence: TGTGCCAGCAGTTATGGGGACAGGGTCCGCGAGCAGTACTTC.

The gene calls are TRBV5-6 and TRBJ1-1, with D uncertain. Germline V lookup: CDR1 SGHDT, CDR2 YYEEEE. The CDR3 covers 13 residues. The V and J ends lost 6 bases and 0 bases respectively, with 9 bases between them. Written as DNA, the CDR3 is TGTGCCAGCAATGACATCATGAACACTGAAGCTTTCTTT. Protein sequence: CASNDIMNTEAFF.

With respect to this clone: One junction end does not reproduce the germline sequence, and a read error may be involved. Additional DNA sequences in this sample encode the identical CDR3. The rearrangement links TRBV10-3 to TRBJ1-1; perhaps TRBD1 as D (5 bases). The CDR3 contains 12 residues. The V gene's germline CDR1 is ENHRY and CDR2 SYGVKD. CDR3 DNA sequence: TGTGCCATTAGTGGACAGAACACTGAAGCTTTCTTT. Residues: CAISGQNTEAFF.

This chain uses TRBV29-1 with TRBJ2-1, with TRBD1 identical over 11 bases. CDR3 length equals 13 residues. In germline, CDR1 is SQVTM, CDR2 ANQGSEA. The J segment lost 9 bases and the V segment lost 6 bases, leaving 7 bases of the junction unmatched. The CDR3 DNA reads TGCAGCGTCGGGACAGGGGGAGATATTGAGCAGTTCTTC. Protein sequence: CSVGTGGDIEQFF.